This section outlines one T cell receptor beta chain sequence together with its context. A J-beta primer mix and a sample-barcoded 5' primer were used in a second PCR of about 7 to 12 cycles. The template-switch adaptor was a 5' adaptor with 12 random nucleotides. It tagged each cDNA molecule. MiXCR was run by TCRdb on the 5' RACE reads, yielding one entry per CDR3 protein. The table lists around 650,000 distinct CDR3 sequences, around 43% of them singletons, with approximately 31% in the top ten. Each sample yielded at least 6 micrograms of PBMC total RNA. This entry is derived from a study of blood T cells in healthy people across ages. The germline V and J ends were trimmed by 5 bases and 1 base, with 24 bases remaining between them. The CDR3 length is 18 residues. Germline V CDR1 and CDR2: SGHTA, FQGTGA.

The gene calls are TRBV7-3 and TRBJ2-7, with TRBD1 as a possible D gene (6 bases). The sequencing input was blood. The receptor comes from a man older than 75 in good health. The CDR3 loop is CASSQPSGIRTDSYEQYF. The CDR3 region has the DNA TGTGCCAGCAGCCAACCTTCCGGTATTCGGACAGATTCCTACGAGCAGTACTTC.